This T cell receptor (beta chain) was sequenced for a study of shared clonotypes between healthy human individuals. Across the study: Contributing individuals were two females and a few males aged 18 to 49. General observations from the study: The study sampled only blood, and tissue repertoires likely differ. Rarefaction gave evidence that sorted-subset sequencing remained incomplete despite large depth.

CDR1 is SGHNT, CDR2 YYREEE, per germline (reference sequence). The germline V and J ends were trimmed by 0 bases and 2 bases, with 9 bases remaining between them. The CDR3 contains 15 residues. Samples underwent the assay at deep level. Method: immunoSEQ multiplex PCR; TCRdb's copy keeps in-frame clones and lacks some. Among over a million clones listed, 75% were seen once. Comments on this clone: The antigen is not known. The sample carries other DNA sequences with the same CDR3.

The TCR comes from a man aged 18 to 30 in good health. This chain links TRBV5-4 with TRBJ2-1, with a tentative D call TRBD1 (7 bases). Specimen: memory CD4+ T cells sorted from blood. The subset here: CD45RA-negative fraction. CDR3 region: CASSLAGGTYNEQFF. The CDR3 nucleotides read TGTGCCAGCAGCTTGGCAGGGGGGACCTACAATGAGCAGTTCTTC.